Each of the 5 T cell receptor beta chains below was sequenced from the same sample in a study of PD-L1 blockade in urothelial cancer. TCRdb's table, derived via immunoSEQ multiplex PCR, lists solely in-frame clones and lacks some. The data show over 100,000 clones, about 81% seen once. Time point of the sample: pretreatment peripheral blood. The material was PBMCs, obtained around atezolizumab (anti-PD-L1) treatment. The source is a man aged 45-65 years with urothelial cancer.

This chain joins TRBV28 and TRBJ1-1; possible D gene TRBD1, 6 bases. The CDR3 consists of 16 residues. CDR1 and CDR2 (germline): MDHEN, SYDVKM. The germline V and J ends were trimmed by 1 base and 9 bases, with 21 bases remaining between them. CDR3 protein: CASSLFDRLIPRKAFF. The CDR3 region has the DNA TGTGCCAGCAGTTTATTTGACAGGCTGATCCCAAGGAAAGCTTTCTTT.

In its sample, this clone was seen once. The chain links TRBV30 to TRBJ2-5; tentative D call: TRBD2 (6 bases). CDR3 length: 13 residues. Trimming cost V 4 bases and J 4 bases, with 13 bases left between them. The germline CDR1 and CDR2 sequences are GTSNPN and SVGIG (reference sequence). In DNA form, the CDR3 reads TGTGCCTGGACTGCAGGCGGGACAGAGACCCAGTACTTC. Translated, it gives CAWTAGGTETQYF. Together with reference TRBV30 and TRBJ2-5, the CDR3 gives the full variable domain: SQTIHQWPATLVQPVGSPLSLECTVEGTSNPNLYWYRQAAGRGLQLLFYSVGIGQISSEVPQNLSASRPQDRQFILSSKKLLLSDSGFYLCAWTAGGTETQYFGPGTRLLVL.

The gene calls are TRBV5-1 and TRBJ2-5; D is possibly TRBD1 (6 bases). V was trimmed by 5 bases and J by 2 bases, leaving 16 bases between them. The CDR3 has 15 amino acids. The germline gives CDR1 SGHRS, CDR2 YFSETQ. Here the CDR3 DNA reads TGCGCCAGCAGGGCCGGACAGCTACCTCAAGAGACCCAGTACTTC. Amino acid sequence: CASRAGQLPQETQYF.

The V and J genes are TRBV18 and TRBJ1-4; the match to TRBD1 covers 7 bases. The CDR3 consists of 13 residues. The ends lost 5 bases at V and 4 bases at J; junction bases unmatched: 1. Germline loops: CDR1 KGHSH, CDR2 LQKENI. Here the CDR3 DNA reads TGTGCCAGCTCAAGACAGGGTAATGAAAAACTGTTTTTT. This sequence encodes CASSRQGNEKLFF. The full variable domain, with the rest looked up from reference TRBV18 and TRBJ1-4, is NAGVMQNPRHLVRRRGQEARLRCSPMKGHSHVYWYRQLPEEGLKFMVYLQKENIIDESGMPKERFSAEFPKEGPSILRIQQVVRGDSAAYFCASSRQGNEKLFFGSGTQLSVL.

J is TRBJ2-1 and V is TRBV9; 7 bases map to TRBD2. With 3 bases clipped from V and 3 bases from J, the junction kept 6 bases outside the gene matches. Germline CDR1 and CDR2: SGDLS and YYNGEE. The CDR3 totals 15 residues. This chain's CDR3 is CASSASGTNYNEQFF. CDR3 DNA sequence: TGTGCCAGCAGCGCCTCCGGGACTAACTACAATGAGCAGTTCTTC. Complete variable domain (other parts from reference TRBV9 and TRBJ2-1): DSGVTQTPKHLITATGQRVTLRCSPRSGDLSVYWYQQSLDQGLQFLIQYYNGEERAKGNILERFSAQQFPDLHSELNLSSLELGDSALYFCASSASGTNYNEQFFGPGTRLTVL.